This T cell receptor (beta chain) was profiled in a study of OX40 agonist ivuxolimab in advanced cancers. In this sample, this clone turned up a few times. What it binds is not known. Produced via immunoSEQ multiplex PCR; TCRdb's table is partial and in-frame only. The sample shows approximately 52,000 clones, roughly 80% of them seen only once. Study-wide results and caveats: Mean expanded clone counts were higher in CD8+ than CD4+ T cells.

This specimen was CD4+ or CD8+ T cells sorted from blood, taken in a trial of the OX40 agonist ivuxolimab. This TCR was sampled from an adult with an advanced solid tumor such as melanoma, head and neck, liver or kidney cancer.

In nucleotides, the CDR3 is TGTGCCAGCAGCTGGGGGACTAGCGGGGGGAGCTACGAGCAGTACTTC. Translating gives CASSWGTSGGSYEQYF. The chain links TRBV11-2 to TRBJ2-7; 15 bases match TRBD2. The CDR3 contains 16 residues. With V trimmed by 4 bases and J by 3 bases, 4 bases remained unmatched. Germline V CDR1 and CDR2: SGHAT, FQNNGV.